This T cell receptor beta chain is drawn from a study of tissue T cells after allogeneic stem cell transplantation. Described time point: mouse harvest day 7 after allogeneic transplant. The graft held 10^6 splenic CD5+ T cells and 10^7 T-cell-depleted bone marrow cells. In regard to this clone: Gene names denote mouse genes. The read gets to within 1 residue of the CDR3 end, and the germline J gene fills in the rest.

The J segment lost 5 bases and the V segment lost 4 bases, leaving 5 bases of the junction unmatched. This CDR3 region has 14 residues. Germline V gene lookup returns CDR1 KGHPV and CDR2 FQNQEV (reference sequence). Sequencing was performed with immunoSEQ multiplex PCR; in TCRdb, only in-frame clones are kept and a portion is missing. The sample lists some 6,700 clones; approximately 46% were seen once. What was sequenced was gut tissue. V usage is TRBV26 and J usage is TRBJ2-7; 10 bases fit TRBD2. This TCR was recovered from a female BALB/c mouse given C57BL/6 T cells with graft-versus-host disease after an allogeneic hematopoietic cell transplant. The CDR3 here is CASSPRLGGHEQYF. CDR3 DNA, as far as it was read: TGTGCCAGCAGTCCCCGACTGGGGGGACATGAACAGTAC.